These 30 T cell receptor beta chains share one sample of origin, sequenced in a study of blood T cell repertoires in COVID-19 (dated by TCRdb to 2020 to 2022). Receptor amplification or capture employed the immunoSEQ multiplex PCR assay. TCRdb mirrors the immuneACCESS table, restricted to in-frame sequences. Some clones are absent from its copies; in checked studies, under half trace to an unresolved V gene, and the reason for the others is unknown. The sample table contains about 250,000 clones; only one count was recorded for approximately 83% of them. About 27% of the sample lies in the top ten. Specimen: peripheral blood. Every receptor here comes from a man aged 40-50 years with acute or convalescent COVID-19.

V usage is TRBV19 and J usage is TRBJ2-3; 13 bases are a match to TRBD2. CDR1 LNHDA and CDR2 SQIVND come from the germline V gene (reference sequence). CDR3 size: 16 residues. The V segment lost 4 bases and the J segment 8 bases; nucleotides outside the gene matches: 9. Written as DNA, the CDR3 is TGTGCCAGTAGTAACCCGGGACTAGCGGGATGGGGTACGCAGTATTTT. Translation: CASSNPGLAGWGTQYF.

The CDR3 sequence: CASSLAGQQPQHF. DNA of the CDR3: TGTGCCAGCAGCTTGGCGGGTCAACAGCCCCAGCATTTT. This chain links TRBV5-4 with TRBJ1-5; D remains ambiguous. The CDR3 totals 13 residues. Trimming took 0 bases from V and 7 from J, leaving 8 bases between them. In germline, CDR1 is SGHNT, CDR2 YYREEE (reference sequence).

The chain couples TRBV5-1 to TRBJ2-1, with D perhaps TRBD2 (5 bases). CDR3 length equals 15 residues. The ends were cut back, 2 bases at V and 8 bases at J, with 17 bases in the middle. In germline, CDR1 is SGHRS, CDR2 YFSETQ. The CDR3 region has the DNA TGCGCCAGCAGCTTAATGTCGGGATCGGTCGATGAGCAGTTCTTC. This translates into CASSLMSGSVDEQFF.

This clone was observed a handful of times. This chain's CDR3 is CSVEGLGYGYTF. In DNA form, the CDR3 reads TGCAGCGTCGAGGGCCTGGGCTATGGCTACACCTTC. The V and J genes are TRBV29-1 and TRBJ1-2; D is undetermined. V was pared by 6 bases and J by 4 bases, with 12 bases between. CDR3 length: 12 amino acids. CDR1 is SQVTM, CDR2 ANQGSEA, per germline.

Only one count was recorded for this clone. The CDR3 is CASSLTTGSDGYTF. Written as DNA, the CDR3 is TGTGCCAGCAGCTTGACCACAGGGTCAGATGGCTACACCTTC. This rearrangement joins TRBV7-9 to TRBJ1-2; possibly TRBD1 for D (6 bases). The CDR3 is 14 residues long. V dropped 3 bases and J dropped 6 bases, with 14 bases sitting between them. Germline V gene lookup returns CDR1 SEHNR and CDR2 FQNEAQ (reference sequence). Drawing the rest from reference TRBV7-9 and TRBJ1-2, the complete variable domain is DTGVSQNPRHKITKRGQNVTFRCDPISEHNRLYWYRQTLGQGPEFLTYFQNEAQLEKSRLLSDRFSAERPKGSFSTLEIQRTEQGDSAMYLCASSLTTGSDGYTFGSGTRLTVV.

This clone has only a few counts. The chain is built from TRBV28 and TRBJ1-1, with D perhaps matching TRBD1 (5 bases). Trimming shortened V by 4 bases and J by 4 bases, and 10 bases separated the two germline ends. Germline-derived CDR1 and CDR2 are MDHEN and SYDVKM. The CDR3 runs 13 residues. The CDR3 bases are TGTGCCAGCAGTTCGTCGACAGTCACTGAAGCTTTCTTT. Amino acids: CASSSSTVTEAFF. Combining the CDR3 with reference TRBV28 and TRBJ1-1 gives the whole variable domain DVKVTQSSRYLVKRTGEKVFLECVQDMDHENMFWYRQDPGLGLRLIYFSYDVKMKEKGDIPEGYSVSREKKERFSLILESASTNQTSMYLCASSSSTVTEAFFGQGTRLTVV.

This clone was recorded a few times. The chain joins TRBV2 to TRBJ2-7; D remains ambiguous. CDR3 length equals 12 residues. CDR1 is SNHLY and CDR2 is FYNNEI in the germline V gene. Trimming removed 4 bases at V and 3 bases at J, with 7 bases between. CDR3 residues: CASSVPGYEQYF. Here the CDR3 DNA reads TGTGCCAGCAGTGTTCCGGGCTACGAGCAGTACTTC.

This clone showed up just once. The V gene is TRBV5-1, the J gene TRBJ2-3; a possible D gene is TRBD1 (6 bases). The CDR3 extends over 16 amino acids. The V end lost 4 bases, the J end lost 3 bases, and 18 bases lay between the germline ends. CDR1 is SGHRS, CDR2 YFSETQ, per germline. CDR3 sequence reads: CASSPGTNRGTDTQYF. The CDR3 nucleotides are TGCGCCAGCAGCCCGGGGACAAATAGGGGGACAGATACGCAGTATTTT.

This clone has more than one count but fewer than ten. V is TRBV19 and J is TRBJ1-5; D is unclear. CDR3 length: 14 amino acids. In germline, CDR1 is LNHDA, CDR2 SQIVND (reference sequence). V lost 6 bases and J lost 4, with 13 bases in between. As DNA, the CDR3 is TGTGCCAGTAGCGGAAGGACGGGAAATCAGCCCCAGCATTTT. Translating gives CASSGRTGNQPQHF.

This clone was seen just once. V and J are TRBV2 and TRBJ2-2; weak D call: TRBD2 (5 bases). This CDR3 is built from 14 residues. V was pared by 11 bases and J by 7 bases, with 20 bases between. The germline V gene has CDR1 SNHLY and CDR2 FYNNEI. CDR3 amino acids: CASKVELAGGELFF. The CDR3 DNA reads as TGTGCCTCAAAGGTAGAGCTAGCAGGCGGGGAGCTGTTTTTT.

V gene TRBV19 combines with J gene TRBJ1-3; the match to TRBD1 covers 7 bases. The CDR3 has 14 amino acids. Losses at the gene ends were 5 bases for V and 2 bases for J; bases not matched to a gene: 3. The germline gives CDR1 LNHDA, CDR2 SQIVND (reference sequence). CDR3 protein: CASSGGQPGNTIYF. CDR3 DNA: TGTGCCAGTAGTGGGGGACAGCCTGGAAACACCATATATTTT.

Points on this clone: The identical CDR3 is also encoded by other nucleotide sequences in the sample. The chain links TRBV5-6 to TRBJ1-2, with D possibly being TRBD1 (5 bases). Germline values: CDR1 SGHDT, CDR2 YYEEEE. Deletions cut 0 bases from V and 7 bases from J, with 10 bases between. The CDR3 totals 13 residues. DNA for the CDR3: TGTGCCAGCAGCTTGGGGCAGGGTGGTGGCTACACCTTC. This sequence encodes CASSLGQGGGYTF. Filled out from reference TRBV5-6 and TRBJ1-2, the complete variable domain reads DAGVTQSPTHLIKTRGQQVTLRCSPKSGHDTVSWYQQALGQGPQFIFQYYEEEERQRGNFPDRFSGHQFPNYSSELNVNALLLGDSALYLCASSLGQGGGYTFGSGTRLTVV.

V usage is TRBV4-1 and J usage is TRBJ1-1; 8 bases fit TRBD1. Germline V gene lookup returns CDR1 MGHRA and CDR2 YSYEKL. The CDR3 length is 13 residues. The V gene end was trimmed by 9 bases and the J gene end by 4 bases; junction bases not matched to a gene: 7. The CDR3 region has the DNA TGCGCCAGTAAGGACAGGGTGAGCACTGAAGCTTTCTTT. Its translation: CASKDRVSTEAFF.

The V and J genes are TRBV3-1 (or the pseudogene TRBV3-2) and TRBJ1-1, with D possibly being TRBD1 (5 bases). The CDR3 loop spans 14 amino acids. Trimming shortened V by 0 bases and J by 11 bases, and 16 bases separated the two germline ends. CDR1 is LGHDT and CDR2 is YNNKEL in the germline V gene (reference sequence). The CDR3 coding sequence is TGTGCCAGCAGCCAAGAGCTCGGAGCCCGGGGGGCTTTCTTT. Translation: CASSQELGARGAFF.

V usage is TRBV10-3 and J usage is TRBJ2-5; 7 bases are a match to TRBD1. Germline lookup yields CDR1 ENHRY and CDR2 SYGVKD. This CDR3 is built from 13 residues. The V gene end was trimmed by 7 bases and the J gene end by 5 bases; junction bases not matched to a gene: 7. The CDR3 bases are TGTGCCATCAACCAAGGGGGCGGGGAGACCCAGTACTTC. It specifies CAINQGGGETQYF.

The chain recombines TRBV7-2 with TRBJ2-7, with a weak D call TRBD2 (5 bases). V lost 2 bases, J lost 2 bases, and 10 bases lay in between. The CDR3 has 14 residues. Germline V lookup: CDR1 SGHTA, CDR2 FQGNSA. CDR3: CASSLLPSTYEQYF. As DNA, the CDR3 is TGTGCCAGCAGCTTACTGCCTAGCACCTACGAGCAGTACTTC.

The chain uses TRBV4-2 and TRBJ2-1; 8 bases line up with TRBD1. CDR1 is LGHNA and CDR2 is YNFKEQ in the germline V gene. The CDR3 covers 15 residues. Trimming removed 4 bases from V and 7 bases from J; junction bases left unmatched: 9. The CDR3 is CASSPWDRSDNEQFF. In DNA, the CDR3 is TGTGCCAGCAGCCCTTGGGACAGGTCCGATAATGAGCAGTTCTTC.

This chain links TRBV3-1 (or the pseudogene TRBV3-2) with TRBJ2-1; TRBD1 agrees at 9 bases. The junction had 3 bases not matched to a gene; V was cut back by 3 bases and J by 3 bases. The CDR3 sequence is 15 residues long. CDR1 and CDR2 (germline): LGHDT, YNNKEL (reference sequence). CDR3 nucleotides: TGTGCCAGCAGCCATTCGGGACAGGGCTACAATGAGCAGTTCTTC. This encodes CASSHSGQGYNEQFF.

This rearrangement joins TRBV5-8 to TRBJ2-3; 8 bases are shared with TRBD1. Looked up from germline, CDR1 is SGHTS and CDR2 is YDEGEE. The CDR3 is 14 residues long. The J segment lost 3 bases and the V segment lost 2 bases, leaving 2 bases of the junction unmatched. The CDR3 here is CASSFGQGTDTQYF. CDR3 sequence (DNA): TGTGCCAGCAGCTTTGGACAGGGAACAGATACGCAGTATTTT. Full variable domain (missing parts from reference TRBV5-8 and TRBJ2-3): EAGVTQSPTHLIKTRGQQATLRCSPISGHTSVYWYQQALGLGLQFLLWYDEGEERNRGNFPPRFSGRQFPNYSSELNVNALELEDSALYLCASSFGQGTDTQYFGPGTRLTVL.

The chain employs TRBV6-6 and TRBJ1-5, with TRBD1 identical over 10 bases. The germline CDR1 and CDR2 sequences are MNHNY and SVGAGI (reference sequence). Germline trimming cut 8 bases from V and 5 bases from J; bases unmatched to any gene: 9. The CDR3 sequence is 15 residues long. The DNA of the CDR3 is TGTGCCAGCCGCGACAGGGGGCGTCTGGATCAGCCCCAGCATTTT. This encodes CASRDRGRLDQPQHF.

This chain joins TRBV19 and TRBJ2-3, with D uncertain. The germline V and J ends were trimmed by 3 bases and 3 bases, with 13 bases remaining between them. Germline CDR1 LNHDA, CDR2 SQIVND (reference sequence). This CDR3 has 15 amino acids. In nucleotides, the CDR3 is TGTGCCAGTAGTATTTCCCACGGAGCGACAGATACGCAGTATTTT. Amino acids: CASSISHGATDTQYF.

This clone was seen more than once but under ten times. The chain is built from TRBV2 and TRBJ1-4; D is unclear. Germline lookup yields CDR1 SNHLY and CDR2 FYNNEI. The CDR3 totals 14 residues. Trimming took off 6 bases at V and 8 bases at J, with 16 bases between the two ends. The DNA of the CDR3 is TGTGCCAGCAGAGACCCGAGAGGGTCAGAAAAACTGTTTTTT. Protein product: CASRDPRGSEKLFF.

CDR3 amino acids: CASSKTGDRSTEAFF. The CDR3 DNA reads as TGTGCCAGCAGCAAGACAGGGGATAGAAGCACTGAAGCTTTCTTT. The gene calls are TRBV11-1 and TRBJ1-1, with TRBD1 identical over 8 bases. The germline CDR1 and CDR2 sequences are SGHAT and FQDESV (reference sequence). With 5 bases clipped from V and 4 bases from J, the junction kept 9 bases outside the gene matches. This CDR3 comprises 15 residues.

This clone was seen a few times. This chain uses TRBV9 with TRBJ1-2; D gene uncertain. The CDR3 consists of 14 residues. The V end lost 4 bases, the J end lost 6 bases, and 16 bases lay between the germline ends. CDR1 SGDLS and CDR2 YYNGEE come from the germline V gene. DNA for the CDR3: TGTGCCAGCAGCAGGGAGGCCAGCGTCGATGGCTACACCTTC. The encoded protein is CASSREASVDGYTF.

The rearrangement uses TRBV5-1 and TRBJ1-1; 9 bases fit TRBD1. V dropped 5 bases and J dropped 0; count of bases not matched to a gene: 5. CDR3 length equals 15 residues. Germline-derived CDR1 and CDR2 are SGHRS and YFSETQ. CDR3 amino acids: CASRTGGGLNTEAFF. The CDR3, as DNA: TGCGCCAGCAGGACAGGGGGTGGATTGAACACTGAAGCTTTCTTT.

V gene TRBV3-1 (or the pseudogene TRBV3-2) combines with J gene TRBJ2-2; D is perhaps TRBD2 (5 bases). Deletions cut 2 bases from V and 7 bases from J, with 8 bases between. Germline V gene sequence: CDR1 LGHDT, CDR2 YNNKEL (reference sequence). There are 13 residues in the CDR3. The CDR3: CASSQFAGGELFF. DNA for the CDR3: TGTGCCAGCAGCCAATTCGCGGGCGGGGAGCTGTTTTTT.

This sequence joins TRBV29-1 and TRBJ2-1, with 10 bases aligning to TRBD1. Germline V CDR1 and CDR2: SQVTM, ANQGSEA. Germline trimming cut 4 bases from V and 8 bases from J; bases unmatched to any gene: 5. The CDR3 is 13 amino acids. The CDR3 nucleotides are TGCAGCGTTGGGACAGGGGGTTCACATGAGCAGTTCTTC. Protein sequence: CSVGTGGSHEQFF.

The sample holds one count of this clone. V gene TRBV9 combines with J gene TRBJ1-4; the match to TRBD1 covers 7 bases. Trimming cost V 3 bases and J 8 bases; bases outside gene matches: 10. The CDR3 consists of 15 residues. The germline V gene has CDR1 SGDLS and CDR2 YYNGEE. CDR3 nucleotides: TGTGCCAGCAGCGCCCGGACAGGCCTGGGGGAAAAACTGTTTTTT. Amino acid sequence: CASSARTGLGEKLFF.

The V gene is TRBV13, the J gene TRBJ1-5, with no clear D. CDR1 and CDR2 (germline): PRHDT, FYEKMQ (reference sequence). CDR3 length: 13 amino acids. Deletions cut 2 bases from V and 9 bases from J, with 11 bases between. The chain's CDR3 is CASSLSLGGPQHF. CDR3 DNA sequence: TGTGCCAGCAGCTTATCCCTGGGAGGGCCCCAGCATTTT.

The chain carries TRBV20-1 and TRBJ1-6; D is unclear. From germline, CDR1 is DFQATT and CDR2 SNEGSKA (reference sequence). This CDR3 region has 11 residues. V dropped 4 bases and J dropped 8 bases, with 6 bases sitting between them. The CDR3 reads CSAIGDSPLHF. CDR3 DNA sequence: TGCAGTGCTATCGGGGATTCACCCCTCCACTTT.